These 5 T cell receptor beta chains originate from one sample sequenced in a study of blood T cell repertoires in COVID-19. TCRdb's table, derived via immunoSEQ multiplex PCR, lists solely in-frame clones and lacks some. The table records about 310,000 clones, roughly 88% of them present only once. Sequenced material: PBMCs or T cells enriched from blood (not recorded which). The source is a man aged 25 to 40 who had recovered from COVID-19.

V gene TRBV30 combines with J gene TRBJ1-4; D is ambiguous. Trimming removed 5 bases at V and 0 bases at J, with 16 bases between. The CDR3 extends over 16 amino acids. Germline CDR1 is GTSNPN and CDR2 is SVGIG (reference sequence). The CDR3 DNA is TGTGCCTGGGGCAGAGGTTCTCTCGCAACTAATGAAAAACTGTTTTTT. As protein: CAWGRGSLATNEKLFF.

The rearrangement uses TRBV18 and TRBJ1-5, with TRBD1 identical over 9 bases. Looked up from germline, CDR1 is KGHSH and CDR2 is LQKENI. This CDR3 region has 16 residues. The ends lost 3 bases at V and 2 bases at J; junction bases unmatched: 5. CDR3 nucleotide sequence: TGTGCCAGCTCACCGGACAGGGGTATGGGCAATCAGCCCCAGCATTTT. Translating it yields CASSPDRGMGNQPQHF.

The CDR3 nucleotides read TGTGCCAGCAGTAAATCCTTAAACACTGAAGCTTTCTTT. Its protein is CASSKSLNTEAFF. The chain carries TRBV6-6 and TRBJ1-1; D not certain. Per germline, CDR1 MNHNY and CDR2 SVGAGI (reference sequence). The CDR3 loop spans 13 amino acids. V shed 5 bases and J shed 2 bases, with 9 bases lying between them.

This clone was counted only a few times. The chain employs TRBV7-9 and TRBJ1-1; 8 bases fit TRBD1. This CDR3 comprises 13 residues. With 5 bases clipped from V and 10 bases from J, the junction kept 9 bases outside the gene matches. The germline CDR1 and CDR2 sequences are SEHNR and FQNEAQ (reference sequence). The CDR3 here is CASSLTGEGVAFF. CDR3 coding DNA: TGTGCCAGCAGCCTGACAGGGGAAGGCGTAGCTTTCTTT.

The rearrangement uses TRBV7-8 and TRBJ1-1, with D uncertain. Per germline, CDR1 SGHVS and CDR2 FQNEAQ. Trimming cost V 4 bases and J 3 bases, with 3 bases left between them. This CDR3 is 11 amino acids long. The CDR3 spells CASSSYTEAFF. The CDR3 nucleotides read TGTGCCAGCAGCTCGTACACTGAAGCTTTCTTT.